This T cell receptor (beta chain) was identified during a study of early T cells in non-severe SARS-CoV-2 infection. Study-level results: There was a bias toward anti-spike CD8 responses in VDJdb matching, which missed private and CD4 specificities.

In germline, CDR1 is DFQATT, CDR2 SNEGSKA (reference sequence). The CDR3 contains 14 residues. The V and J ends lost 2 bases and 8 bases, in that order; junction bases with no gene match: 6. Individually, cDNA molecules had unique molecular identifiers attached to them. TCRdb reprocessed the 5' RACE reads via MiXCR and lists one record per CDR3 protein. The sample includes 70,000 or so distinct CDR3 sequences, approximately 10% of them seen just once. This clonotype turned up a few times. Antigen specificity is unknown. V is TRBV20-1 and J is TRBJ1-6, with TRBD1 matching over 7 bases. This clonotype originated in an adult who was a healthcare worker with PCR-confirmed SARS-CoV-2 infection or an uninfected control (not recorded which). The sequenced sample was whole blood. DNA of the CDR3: TGCAGTGCTAGATCCGGGACAGACTATTCACCCCTCCACTTT. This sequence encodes CSARSGTDYSPLHF.